One and the same sample provided the 2 T cell receptor beta chains below, sequenced in a study of blood T cell repertoires in COVID-19. Clones were read by immunoSEQ multiplex PCR, and TCRdb kept only the in-frame ones, dropping some. The sample lists some 200,000 clones, 80% to 85% seen once, with 2.3% in the top ten. Sequenced material: peripheral blood. Receptors originate from a woman between 55 and 75 years old with acute or convalescent COVID-19.

The sample holds a few counts of this clone. The chain uses TRBV5-5 and TRBJ1-6; perhaps TRBD1 as D (5 bases). Germline values: CDR1 SGHKS, CDR2 YYEKEE (reference sequence). Trimming left V 3 bases short and J 2 bases short, with 9 bases between. The CDR3 spans 15 residues. CDR3 DNA sequence: TGTGCCAGCAGCTCCGGACAAGCCTATAATTCACCCCTCCACTTT. Translation gives CASSSGQAYNSPLHF.

As to this clone: The same CDR3 is also encoded by other DNA sequences in this sample. This sequence joins TRBV2 and TRBJ1-2; D is ambiguous. Trimming shortened V by 6 bases and J by 4 bases, and 12 bases separated the two germline ends. The CDR3 spans 13 residues. From germline, CDR1 is SNHLY and CDR2 FYNNEI. In DNA, the CDR3 is TGTGCCAGCAGATTGGAAGGAGGCTATGGCTACACCTTC. Protein product: CASRLEGGYGYTF.